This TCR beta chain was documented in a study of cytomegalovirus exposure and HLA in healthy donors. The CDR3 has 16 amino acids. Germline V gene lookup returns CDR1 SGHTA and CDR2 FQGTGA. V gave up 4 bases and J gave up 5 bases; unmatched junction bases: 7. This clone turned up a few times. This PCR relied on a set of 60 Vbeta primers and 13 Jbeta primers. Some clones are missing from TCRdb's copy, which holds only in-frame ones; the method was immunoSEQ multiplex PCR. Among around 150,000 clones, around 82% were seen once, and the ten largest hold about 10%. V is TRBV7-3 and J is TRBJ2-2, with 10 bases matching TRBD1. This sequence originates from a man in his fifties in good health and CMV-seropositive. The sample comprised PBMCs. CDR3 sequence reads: CASSWDGDRGTGELFF. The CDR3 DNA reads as TGTGCCAGCAGCTGGGACGGGGACAGGGGTACCGGGGAGCTGTTTTTT.